The 23 T cell receptor beta chains listed next were all sequenced from one sample in a study of early T cells in non-severe SARS-CoV-2 infection. In TCRdb, the 5' RACE reads were re-called with MiXCR into one record per CDR3 protein. The profile shows 50,000 or so distinct CDR3 sequences, about 15% of them singletons. The input for sequencing was whole blood, taken at baseline. The source is an adult who was a healthcare worker with PCR-confirmed SARS-CoV-2 infection or an uninfected control (not recorded which).

This chain links TRBV9 with TRBJ2-1, with D perhaps matching TRBD1 or TRBD2 (6 bases each). This CDR3 spans 12 amino acids. Looked up from germline, CDR1 is SGDLS and CDR2 is YYNGEE. The V gene lost 4 bases and the J gene lost 13 bases, with 15 bases spanning the gap. The CDR3 here is CASSPQGTLQFF. CDR3 nucleotide sequence: TGTGCCAGCAGCCCCCAGGGGACTCTCCAGTTCTTC.

CDR3 DNA: TGTGCCATCAAAGTAACAGGGGCAAGGACTGAAGCTTTCTTT. Translating it yields CAIKVTGARTEAFF. The V call is TRBV10-3, the J call TRBJ1-1, with 7 bases matching TRBD1. The CDR3 covers 14 residues. Germline V gene data show CDR1 as ENHRY and CDR2 as SYGVKD. The junction had 10 bases not matched to a gene; V was cut back by 7 bases and J by 5 bases.

The sample holds a few counts of this clonotype. The J gene is TRBJ2-3, the V gene TRBV27, with no clear D. The length of the CDR3 is 14 residues. Trimming pared 7 bases from V and 2 bases from J, leaving 13 bases between. CDR1 and CDR2 (germline): MNHEY, SMNVEV (reference sequence). This chain's CDR3 is CASNKGLTTDTQYF. For the CDR3, the DNA is TGTGCCAGCAACAAAGGGCTCACCACAGATACGCAGTATTTT.

This clonotype has a handful of counts. The chain's CDR3 is CSVEGRQSETQYF. In DNA, the CDR3 is TGCAGCGTTGAAGGCAGGCAGTCGGAGACCCAGTACTTC. This chain connects TRBV29-1 to TRBJ2-5, with no clear D. The CDR3 covers 13 residues. The V and J ends lost 1 base and 5 bases respectively, with 11 bases between them. Germline CDR1 SQVTM, CDR2 ANQGSEA.

This clonotype occurred many times. This chain links TRBV20-1 with TRBJ2-5; a possible D gene is TRBD1 (5 bases). V was trimmed by 3 bases and J by 0 bases, leaving 14 bases between them. The CDR3 sequence is 15 residues long. CDR1 is DFQATT, CDR2 SNEGSKA, per germline (reference sequence). The CDR3 protein is CSARDKAWHQETQYF. DNA of the CDR3: TGCAGTGCTAGGGACAAGGCCTGGCACCAAGAGACCCAGTACTTC.

This clonotype occurred a few times. This chain uses TRBV12-3 or TRBV12-4 with TRBJ1-6; a weak D match, TRBD1 (5 bases). V was cut by 6 bases and J by 5 bases, with 14 bases left in between. This CDR3 has 15 residues. The CDR3: CASSTRGSDNSPLHF. Here the CDR3 DNA reads TGTGCCAGCAGCACCCGGGGGAGTGATAATTCACCCCTCCACTTT.

The V call is TRBV5-1, the J call TRBJ2-7; D possibly corresponds to TRBD1 (6 bases). Germline-derived CDR1 and CDR2 are SGHRS and YFSETQ. CDR3 size: 15 residues. Trimming left V 4 bases short and J 6 bases short, with 20 bases between. The CDR3 DNA follows: TGCGCCAGCAGCAACCCCGGACAGTTATTGGCCGAGCAGTACTTC. This gives the protein CASSNPGQLLAEQYF.

This clonotype has just a few counts. The rearrangement uses TRBV29-1 and TRBJ1-1, with 7 bases matching TRBD1. After removal of 5 bases from V and 2 bases from J, the junction contained 11 bases not matched to a gene. Per germline, CDR1 SQVTM and CDR2 ANQGSEA. The CDR3 has 15 amino acids. For the CDR3, the DNA is TGCAGCGTTAGGATCTCTGGGACAGCCAACACTGAAGCTTTCTTT. It yields the protein CSVRISGTANTEAFF.

The chain couples TRBV5-4 to TRBJ2-5, with no clear D. V was cut by 4 bases and J by 1 base, with 2 bases left in between. The germline V gene encodes CDR1 SGHNT and CDR2 YYREEE (reference sequence). The CDR3 runs 11 residues. CDR3 coding DNA: TGTGCCAGCAGCACCCAAGAGACCCAGTACTTC. Translation gives CASSTQETQYF.

The J gene is TRBJ2-7, the V gene TRBV18; 7 positions match TRBD1. The length of the CDR3 is 15 residues. The germline V gene has CDR1 KGHSH and CDR2 LQKENI. With 3 bases clipped from V and 6 bases from J, the junction kept 11 bases outside the gene matches. CDR3 sequence reads: CASSPISQGQSEQYF. DNA of the CDR3: TGTGCCAGCTCACCTATTTCACAGGGGCAGAGCGAGCAGTACTTC.

This clonotype was seen a few times. This chain uses TRBV5-5 with TRBJ1-6; D remains unclear. Trimming removed 4 bases from V and 8 bases from J, with 10 bases in between. Germline V CDR1 and CDR2: SGHKS, YYEKEE (reference sequence). The CDR3 has 13 residues. The CDR3 sequence is CASSPESHSPLHF. CDR3 nucleotides: TGTGCCAGCAGCCCGGAGTCCCATTCACCCCTCCACTTT.

This clonotype was picked up a small number of times. The rearrangement uses TRBV19 and TRBJ2-2, with 7 bases lining up with TRBD1. The CDR3 contains 14 residues. Per germline, CDR1 LNHDA and CDR2 SQIVND (reference sequence). Trimming at V came to 4 bases and at J to 6 bases, leaving 5 bases not matched to a gene. CDR3 coding DNA: TGTGCCAGTAGTACAGGACAGGAGGCCGGGGAGCTGTTTTTT. It is translated as CASSTGQEAGELFF.

The CDR3 DNA follows: TGTGCCAGCTCCACCACCGTCACCTCGGGGAGCATTCAGTACTTC. Translating it yields CASSTTVTSGSIQYF. V is TRBV18 and J is TRBJ2-4; D perhaps matches TRBD2 (5 bases). Germline values: CDR1 KGHSH, CDR2 LQKENI. This CDR3 region has 15 residues. Trimming shortened V by 6 bases and J by 9 bases, and 21 bases separated the two germline ends.

The count of this clonotype is one. The genes are TRBV12-3 or TRBV12-4 and TRBJ2-7, with TRBD1 as a possible D gene (6 bases). The CDR3 extends over 16 amino acids. V lost 5 bases and J lost 0, with 17 bases in between. CDR3 residues: CASSGESGHFSYEQYF. The CDR3 DNA reads TGTGCCAGCAGTGGAGAGTCGGGACACTTCTCCTACGAGCAGTACTTC.

This chain uses TRBV19 with TRBJ2-3; TRBD2 might be the D (6 bases). The CDR3 has 15 residues. V was pared by 3 bases and J by 4 bases, with 14 bases between. Germline V lookup: CDR1 LNHDA, CDR2 SQIVND (reference sequence). CDR3 nucleotides: TGTGCCAGTAGTATGCCGGGAGTCGGCGCAGATACGCAGTATTTT. Amino acids: CASSMPGVGADTQYF.

This clonotype was seen more than once but under ten times. The V and J genes are TRBV20-1 and TRBJ2-7, with D possibly TRBD2 on 5 matching bases. Germline CDR1 is DFQATT and CDR2 is SNEGSKA (reference sequence). Trimming shortened V by 1 base and J by 7 bases, and 17 bases separated the two germline ends. CDR3 length: 14 amino acids. The CDR3 is CSARGTTGSGEQYF. CDR3 bases: TGCAGTGCTAGAGGAACTACGGGATCTGGGGAGCAGTACTTC.

V and J are TRBV10-1 and TRBJ1-2; D is perhaps TRBD1 (5 bases). Germline V gene lookup returns CDR1 WNHNN and CDR2 SYGVQD (reference sequence). This CDR3 comprises 12 residues. Trimming removed 5 bases from V and 13 bases from J, with 17 bases in between. The CDR3 DNA follows: TGCGCCAGCAGTAACCGGGACGGCGCTTTCACCTTC. Encoded protein: CASSNRDGAFTF.

The chain uses TRBV27 and TRBJ2-1; no clear D. The CDR3 is 13 amino acids. The germline CDR1 and CDR2 sequences are MNHEY and SMNVEV (reference sequence). V was shortened by 5 bases and J by 4 bases, with 9 bases between the two germline ends. CDR3 coding DNA: TGTGCCAGCAGTCTGTGGGGATACAATGAGCAGTTCTTC. This sequence encodes CASSLWGYNEQFF.

This chain joins TRBV11-2 and TRBJ1-2; TRBD1 is a possible D gene (5 bases). CDR1 and CDR2 (germline): SGHAT, FQNNGV. CDR3 length: 13 residues. The V end lost 3 bases, the J end lost 6 bases, and 11 bases lay between the germline ends. CDR3 residues: CASSFGRVDGYTF. DNA for the CDR3: TGTGCCAGCAGCTTCGGCAGGGTTGATGGCTACACCTTC. The full variable domain, its missing parts supplied by reference TRBV11-2 and TRBJ1-2, is EAGVAQSPRYKIIEKRQSVAFWCNPISGHATLYWYQQILGQGPKLLIQFQNNGVVDDSQLPKDRFSAERLKGVDSTLKIQPAKLEDSAVYLCASSFGRVDGYTFGSGTRLTVV.

This sequence joins TRBV20-1 and TRBJ2-1; the D gene is possibly TRBD1 (5 bases). The CDR3 spans 11 residues. Germline CDR1 reads DFQATT; CDR2 reads SNEGSKA (reference sequence). Trimming left V 6 bases short and J 7 bases short, with 10 bases between. This CDR3 is CSAVGHNEQFF. CDR3 DNA: TGCAGTGCCGTTGGACATAATGAGCAGTTCTTC.

V and J are TRBV19 and TRBJ2-1; D is ambiguous. Trimming stripped 10 bases from V and 5 bases from J, with 15 bases between. Germline lookup yields CDR1 LNHDA and CDR2 SQIVND (reference sequence). The CDR3 has 13 residues. CDR3 amino acids: CATMWAGNNEQFF. CDR3 in DNA: TGTGCCACGATGTGGGCAGGCAACAATGAGCAGTTCTTC.

Many counts were recorded for this clonotype. V usage is TRBV20-1 and J usage is TRBJ2-5; 10 bases map to TRBD1. CDR1 and CDR2 from the germline V gene are DFQATT and SNEGSKA (reference sequence). This CDR3 region has 13 residues. Trimming cost V 6 bases and J 5 bases; bases outside gene matches: 6. CDR3 protein: CSALGDRGETQYF. CDR3 DNA sequence: TGCAGTGCCCTAGGGGACAGGGGTGAGACCCAGTACTTC.

The table lists this clonotype with a few counts. The J gene is TRBJ1-3, the V gene TRBV5-4; unclear D gene. Trimming left V 2 bases short and J 2 bases short, with 8 bases between. Germline assignment: CDR1 SGHNT and CDR2 YYREEE (reference sequence). The CDR3 runs to 14 residues. CDR3 sequence: CASSFQGTGNTIYF. Here the CDR3 DNA reads TGTGCCAGCAGCTTTCAAGGGACTGGAAACACCATATATTTT.